This T cell receptor (beta chain) originates from a study of T-cell memory formation after mild COVID-19. Study-wide results and caveats: Clones that contracted from day 15 to 85 had balanced CD4/CD8; later expanders were CD4+ biased. The pre-infection memory compartment contained some responding clones, suggesting cross-reactive memory joined.

Germline CDR1 reads MNHNY; CDR2 reads SVGAGI (reference sequence). Trimming shortened V by 7 bases and J by 0 bases, and 12 bases separated the two germline ends. This CDR3 is 14 amino acids long. 5'RACE primed from the constant segment yielded TCR alpha and TCR beta cDNA libraries bearing sample barcodes and UMIs. TCRdb re-called the 5' RACE reads with MiXCR, one entry per CDR3 protein. The sample includes around 260,000 distinct CDR3 sequences, around 16% seen only once; the top ten take 22%. A remark on this clonotype: Its antigen is not known.

The receptor was derived from a man younger than 35 who had mild COVID-19 (a few samples of this study predate the infection). Cell type and time point are not known. Sequencing was performed on PBMCs or a T cell subset sorted from them (not recorded which). The chain joins TRBV6-6 to TRBJ1-1; D may be TRBD1 (6 bases). In DNA form, the CDR3 reads TGTGCCAGCAAGGCAACAGGGATGAACACTGAAGCTTTCTTT. As protein: CASKATGMNTEAFF.